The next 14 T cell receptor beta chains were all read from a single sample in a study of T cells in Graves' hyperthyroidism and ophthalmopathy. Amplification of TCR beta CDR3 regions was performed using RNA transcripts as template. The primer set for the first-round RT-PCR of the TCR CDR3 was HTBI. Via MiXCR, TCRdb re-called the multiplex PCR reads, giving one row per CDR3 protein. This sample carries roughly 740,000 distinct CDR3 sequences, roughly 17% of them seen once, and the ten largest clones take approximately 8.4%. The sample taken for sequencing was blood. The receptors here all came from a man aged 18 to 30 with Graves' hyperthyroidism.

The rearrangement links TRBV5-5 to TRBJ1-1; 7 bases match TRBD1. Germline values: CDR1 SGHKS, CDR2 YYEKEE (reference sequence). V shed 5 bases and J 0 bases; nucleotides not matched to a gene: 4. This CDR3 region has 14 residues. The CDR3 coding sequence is TGTGCCAGCAGAGACAGGGTGATGAACACTGAAGCTTTCTTT. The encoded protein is CASRDRVMNTEAFF.

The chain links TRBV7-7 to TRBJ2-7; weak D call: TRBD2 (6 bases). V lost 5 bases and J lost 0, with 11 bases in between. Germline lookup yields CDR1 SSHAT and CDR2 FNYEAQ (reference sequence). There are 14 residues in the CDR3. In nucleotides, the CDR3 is TGTGCCAGCAGCCGGGACTCGAGCTCCTACGAGCAGTACTTC. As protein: CASSRDSSSYEQYF. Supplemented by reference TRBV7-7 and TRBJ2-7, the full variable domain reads GAGVSQSPRYKVTKRGQDVTLRCDPISSHATLYWYQQALGQGPEFLTYFNYEAQPDKSGLPSDRFSAERPEGSISTLTIQRTEQRDSAMYRCASSRDSSSYEQYFGPGTRLTVT.

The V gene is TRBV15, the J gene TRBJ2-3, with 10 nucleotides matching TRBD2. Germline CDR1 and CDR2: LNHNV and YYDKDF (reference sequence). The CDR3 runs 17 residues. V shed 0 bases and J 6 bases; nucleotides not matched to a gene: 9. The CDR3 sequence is CATSRDPASGGQDTQYF. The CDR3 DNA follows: TGTGCCACCAGCAGAGATCCGGCTAGCGGGGGCCAGGATACGCAGTATTTT.

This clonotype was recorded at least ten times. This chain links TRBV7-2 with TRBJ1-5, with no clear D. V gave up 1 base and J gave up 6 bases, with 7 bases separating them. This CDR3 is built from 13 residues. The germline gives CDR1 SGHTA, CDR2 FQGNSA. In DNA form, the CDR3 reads TGTGCCAGCAGCTTAGGACACCGTCAGCCCCAGCATTTT. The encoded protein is CASSLGHRQPQHF.

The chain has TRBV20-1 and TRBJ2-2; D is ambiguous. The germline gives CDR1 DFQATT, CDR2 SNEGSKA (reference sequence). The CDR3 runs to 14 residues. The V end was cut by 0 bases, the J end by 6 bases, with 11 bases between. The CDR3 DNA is TGCAGTGCTAGAGATCCTAGACGGTCCGGGGAGCTGTTTTTT. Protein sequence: CSARDPRRSGELFF.

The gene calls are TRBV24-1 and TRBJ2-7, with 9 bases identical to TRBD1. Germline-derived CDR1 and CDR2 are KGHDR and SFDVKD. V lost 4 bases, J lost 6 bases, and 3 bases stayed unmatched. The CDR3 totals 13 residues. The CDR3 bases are TGTGCCACCAGTGACTCGGACAGGGGCGAGCAGTACTTC. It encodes CATSDSDRGEQYF.

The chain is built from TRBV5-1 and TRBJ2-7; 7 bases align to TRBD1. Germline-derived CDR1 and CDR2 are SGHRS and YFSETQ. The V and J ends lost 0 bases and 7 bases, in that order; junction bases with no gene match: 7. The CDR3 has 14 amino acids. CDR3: CASSLAGQSMEQYF. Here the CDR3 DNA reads TGCGCCAGCAGCTTGGCGGGACAGAGTATGGAGCAGTACTTC.

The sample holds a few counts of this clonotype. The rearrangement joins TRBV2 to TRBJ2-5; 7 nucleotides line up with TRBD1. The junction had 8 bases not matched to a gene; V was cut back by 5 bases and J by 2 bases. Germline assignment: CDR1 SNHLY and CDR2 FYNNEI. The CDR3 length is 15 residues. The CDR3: CASSPTGDGQETQYF. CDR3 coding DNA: TGTGCCAGCAGTCCTACAGGGGACGGACAAGAGACCCAGTACTTC.

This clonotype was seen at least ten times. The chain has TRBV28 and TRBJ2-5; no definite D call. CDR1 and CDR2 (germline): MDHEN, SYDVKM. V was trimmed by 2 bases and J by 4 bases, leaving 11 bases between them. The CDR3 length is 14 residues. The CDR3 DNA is TGTGCCAGCAGTTTACCCCTTCGGCCAGAGACCCAGTACTTC. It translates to CASSLPLRPETQYF. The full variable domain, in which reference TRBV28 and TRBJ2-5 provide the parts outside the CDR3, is DVKVTQSSRYLVKRTGEKVFLECVQDMDHENMFWYRQDPGLGLRLIYFSYDVKMKEKGDIPEGYSVSREKKERFSLILESASTNQTSMYLCASSLPLRPETQYFGPGTRLLVL.

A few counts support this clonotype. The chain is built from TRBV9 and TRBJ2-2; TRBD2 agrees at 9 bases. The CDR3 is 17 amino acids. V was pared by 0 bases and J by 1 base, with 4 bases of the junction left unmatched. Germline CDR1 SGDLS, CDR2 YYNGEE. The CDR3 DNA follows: TGTGCCAGCAGCGTAGATAGCGGGAGTGTGAACACCGGGGAGCTGTTTTTT. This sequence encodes CASSVDSGSVNTGELFF.

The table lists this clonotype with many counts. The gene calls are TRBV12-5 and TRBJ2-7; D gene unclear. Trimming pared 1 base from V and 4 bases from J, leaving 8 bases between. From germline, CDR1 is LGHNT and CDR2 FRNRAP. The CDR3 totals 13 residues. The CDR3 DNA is TGTGCTAGTGGTTTGGGACTCTTATACGAGCAGTACTTC. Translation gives CASGLGLLYEQYF. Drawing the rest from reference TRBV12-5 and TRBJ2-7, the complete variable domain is DARVTQTPRHKVTEMGQEVTMRCQPILGHNTVFWYRQTMMQGLELLAYFRNRAPLDDSGMPKDRFSAEMPDATLATLKIQPSEPRDSAVYFCASGLGLLYEQYFGPGTRLTVT.

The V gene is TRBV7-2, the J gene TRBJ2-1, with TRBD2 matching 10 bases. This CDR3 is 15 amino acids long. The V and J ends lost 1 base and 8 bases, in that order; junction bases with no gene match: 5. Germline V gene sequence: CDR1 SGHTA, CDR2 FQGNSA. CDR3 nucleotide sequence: TGTGCCAGCAGCTTAGAAGCGGGAGGGGGCCATGAGCAGTTCTTC. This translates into CASSLEAGGGHEQFF. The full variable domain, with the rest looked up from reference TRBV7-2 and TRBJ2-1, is GAGVSQSPSNKVTEKGKDVELRCDPISGHTALYWYRQSLGQGLEFLIYFQGNSAPDKSGLPSDRFSAERTGGSVSTLTIQRTQQEDSAVYLCASSLEAGGGHEQFFGPGTRLTVL.

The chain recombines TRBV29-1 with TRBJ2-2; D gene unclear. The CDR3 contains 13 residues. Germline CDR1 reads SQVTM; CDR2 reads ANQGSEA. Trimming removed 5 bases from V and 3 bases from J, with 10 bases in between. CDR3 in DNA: TGCAGCGTTTGGCTAGACGACACCGGGGAGCTGTTTTTT. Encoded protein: CSVWLDDTGELFF.

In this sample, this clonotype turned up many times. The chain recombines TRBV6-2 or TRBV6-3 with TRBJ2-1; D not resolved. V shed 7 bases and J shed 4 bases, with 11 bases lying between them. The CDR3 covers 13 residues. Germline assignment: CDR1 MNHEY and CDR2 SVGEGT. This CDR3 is CASTYAPYNEQFF. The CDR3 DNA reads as TGTGCCAGCACCTACGCCCCATACAATGAGCAGTTCTTC.